A selection of T cell receptor beta chains follows, all from one sample in a study of cytomegalovirus exposure and HLA in healthy donors. Data came from immunoSEQ multiplex PCR; TCRdb stores just in-frame clones and leaves some out. The sample yields 100,000 to 120,000 clones, roughly four fifths seen once. What was sequenced was PBMCs. The receptors were sampled from a woman under 40 in good health and CMV-seronegative. The CDR3 runs from the conserved cysteine through the conserved F or W. A D gene is named only where the DNA matches it firmly. The listing skips clone size in some rows; elsewhere it reads once, few, many or a size class.

V	length	D	size	J	CDR3	DNA
TRBV16	17	.	.	TRBJ2-4	CASSHTQVPIAKNIQYF	TGTGCCAGCAGCCATACACAGGTTCCTATAGCCAAAAACATTCAGTACTTC
TRBV28	14	TRBD1	once	TRBJ2-1	CASSFTGGRNEQFF	TGTGCCAGCAGTTTTACAGGGGGTCGCAATGAGCAGTTCTTC
TRBV7-6	16	TRBD2	few	TRBJ2-1	CASSLLPSGGIYEQFF	TGTGCCAGCAGCTTATTGCCTAGCGGGGGTATCTATGAGCAGTTCTTC
TRBV6-6	13	.	few	TRBJ1-1	CASSGLYWAEAFF	TGTGCCAGCAGTGGACTGTATTGGGCCGAAGCTTTCTTT
TRBV5-1	15	TRBD2	medium-sized	TRBJ2-3	CASNPSGGASDTQYF	TGCGCCAGCAACCCTAGCGGGGGGGCCTCAGATACGCAGTATTTT
TRBV6-5	13	TRBD1	.	TRBJ1-1	CASSPRDSKEAFF	TGTGCCAGCAGTCCCCGGGACAGCAAGGAAGCTTTCTTT
TRBV4-1	16	TRBD2	.	TRBJ2-1	CASSHQIAGLGNEQFF	TGCGCCAGCAGCCATCAAATAGCGGGGTTGGGGAATGAGCAGTTCTTC
TRBV11-2	13	.	.	TRBJ1-1	CASTLRVGTEAFF	TGTGCCAGCACACTCAGGGTTGGCACTGAAGCTTTCTTT
TRBV6-1	16	TRBD1	.	TRBJ1-2	CASSEPTGVGNYGYTF	TGTGCCAGCAGTGAACCCACAGGGGTCGGGAACTATGGCTACACCTTC
TRBV9	16	TRBD2	.	TRBJ2-3	CASSVEAGGYTDTQYF	TGTGCCAGCAGCGTAGAGGCGGGAGGGTACACAGATACGCAGTATTTT
TRBV5-5	14	.	.	TRBJ1-2	CASSLARQDYGYTF	TGTGCCAGCAGCTTGGCCAGACAGGACTATGGCTACACCTTC
TRBV28	13	.	.	TRBJ2-3	CASSWTSTDTQYF	TGTGCCAGCAGCTGGACTAGCACAGATACGCAGTATTTT
TRBV7-2	14	.	.	TRBJ2-7	CASSNSLGGYEQYF	TGTGCCAGCAGCAACTCCCTAGGAGGCTACGAGCAGTACTTC
TRBV6-1	15	TRBD2	.	TRBJ2-5	CASLEASGSGETQYF	TGTGCCAGCCTGGAGGCTAGCGGGAGTGGAGAGACCCAGTACTTC
TRBV29-1	10	.	.	TRBJ2-7	CRAGLFEQYF	TGCAGGGCCGGGTTATTCGAGCAGTACTTC
TRBV9	19	TRBD2	.	TRBJ2-7	CASSVDVGISGMAENEQYF	TGTGCCAGCAGCGTAGACGTAGGAATTAGCGGGATGGCGGAAAACGAGCAGTACTTC
TRBV6-1	14	.	.	TRBJ2-7	CASSVAGLYYEQYF	TGTGCCAGCAGTGTCGCGGGGCTTTACTACGAGCAGTACTTC
TRBV6-1	15	.	.	TRBJ1-2	CASSLGHRRNYGYTF	TGTGCCAGCAGCTTGGGACACCGGAGAAACTATGGCTACACCTTC
TRBV7-9	15	.	few	TRBJ1-1	CASSERAAIGTEAFF	TGTGCCAGCAGCGAGAGAGCGGCGATCGGCACTGAAGCTTTCTTT
TRBV28	17	TRBD1	.	TRBJ2-7	CASSPRLSGQGGYEQYF	TGTGCCAGCAGCCCACGCTTATCGGGACAGGGGGGCTACGAGCAGTACTTC
TRBV10-3	15	.	.	TRBJ2-3	CAIKGLETSTDTQYF	TGTGCCATCAAAGGACTGGAAACTAGCACAGATACGCAGTATTTT
TRBV29-1	16	TRBD1	once	TRBJ2-3	CSVDPQGASAIGTQYF	TGCAGCGTTGATCCCCAGGGGGCTAGCGCGATCGGGACGCAGTATTTT
TRBV19	13	TRBD1	few	TRBJ1-1	CASSFGQGDEAFF	TGTGCCAGTAGTTTCGGACAGGGAGATGAAGCTTTCTTT
TRBV11-2	15	.	once	TRBJ1-2	CASSLRAGPSYGYTF	TGTGCCAGCAGCTTACGGGCAGGGCCTTCCTATGGCTACACCTTC
TRBV15	15	TRBD1	.	TRBJ1-5	CATSGGQGSNQPQHF	TGTGCCACCAGCGGGGGACAGGGCAGCAATCAGCCCCAGCATTTT
TRBV7-2	16	TRBD2	once	TRBJ2-1	CASSTDRGGSYNEQFF	TGTGCCAGCAGCACGGATCGCGGGGGCTCCTACAATGAGCAGTTCTTC
TRBV29-1	14	TRBD1	.	TRBJ1-2	CSAQLGQGRYGYTF	TGCAGCGCTCAACTCGGACAGGGGCGCTATGGCTACACCTTC
TRBV7-8	17	.	once	TRBJ1-3	CASSASIDTNSGNTIYF	TGTGCCAGCAGCGCTTCCATTGACACAAACTCTGGAAACACCATATATTTT
TRBV6-1	15	TRBD1	.	TRBJ1-4	CASRDRVVTNEKLFF	TGTGCCAGCAGGGACAGGGTAGTAACTAATGAAAAACTGTTTTTT
TRBV7-3	14	.	.	TRBJ2-5	CASSSHGGPETQYF	TGTGCCAGCAGCTCCCACGGCGGGCCTGAGACCCAGTACTTC
TRBV28	16	.	.	TRBJ2-2	CASSRYGHSNTGELFF	TGTGCCAGCAGCCGCTACGGACACTCGAACACCGGGGAGCTGTTTTTT
TRBV19	13	.	.	TRBJ1-1	CASSMSSRSEAFF	TGTGCCAGTAGTATGAGTTCCCGGTCTGAAGCTTTCTTT
TRBV5-6	16	TRBD1	once	TRBJ2-2	CASSSLTGAIIGELFF	TGTGCCAGCAGCTCCTTGACAGGGGCGATCATCGGGGAGCTGTTTTTT
TRBV6-1	11	.	.	TRBJ2-7	CASSVGHEQYF	TGTGCCAGCAGTGTCGGTCACGAGCAGTACTTC
TRBV5-4	17	TRBD1	few	TRBJ1-2	CASTPTGTGLGSYGYTF	TGTGCCAGCACGCCGACCGGGACAGGGTTGGGTAGCTATGGCTACACCTTC
TRBV7-2	17	.	few	TRBJ2-6	CASSLAAVRSGANVLTF	TGTGCCAGCAGCTTAGCGGCGGTCCGCTCTGGGGCCAACGTCCTGACTTTC
TRBV4-1	14	.	.	TRBJ2-5	CASSYGTSQETQYF	TGCGCCAGCAGCTATGGGACATCCCAAGAGACCCAGTACTTC
TRBV14	15	TRBD1	.	TRBJ2-1	CASSPNRDRENEQFF	TGTGCCAGCAGCCCAAACCGGGACAGGGAAAATGAGCAGTTCTTC
TRBV6-5	15	.	.	TRBJ2-7	CASSPSTGFSYEQYF	TGTGCCAGCAGTCCGTCAACAGGGTTCTCCTACGAGCAGTACTTC
TRBV7-9	15	.	.	TRBJ2-2	CASSFSSRGTGELFF	TGTGCCAGCAGCTTTAGTTCGCGGGGCACCGGGGAGCTGTTTTTT
TRBV29-1	11	.	.	TRBJ1-2	CSVEDRYGYTF	TGCAGCGTAGAGGACAGATATGGCTACACCTTC
TRBV5-4	16	TRBD1	.	TRBJ1-2	CASSVGQGAVSYGYTF	TGTGCCAGCAGCGTGGGACAGGGGGCGGTGAGCTATGGCTACACCTTC